This is a list of T cell receptor beta chains from one sample in a study of ipilimumab plus nivolumab after autologous stem cell transplantation. Here immunoSEQ multiplex PCR was the method, and the copy in TCRdb shows in-frame clones only, minus some. This sample has about 84,000 clones, with nearly 85% found just once. The sample consisted of PBMCs, taken in a trial of ipilimumab plus nivolumab as post-transplant consolidation. The receptors here all came from a male donor with diffuse large B-cell lymphoma. The CDR3 runs from the conserved cysteine through the conserved F or W. D genes are given only for firm matches. Part of the rows lack a size; the others show once, few, many or a class for expanded clones.

D gene,clone size,V gene,J gene,CDR3 protein,CDR3 DNA
-,-,TRBV7-9,TRBJ1-5,CASSLDGAPPHF,TGTGCCAGCAGCTTAGATGGGGCTCCCCCGCATTTT
-,once,TRBV11-3,TRBJ2-3,CASSNSGLQDTQYF,TGTGCCAGCAGCAATTCAGGGTTGCAAGATACGCAGTATTTT
TRBD1,-,TRBV7-9,TRBJ2-5,CASSDGTGRMGTQYF,TGTGCCAGCAGCGACGGGACAGGGCGGATGGGGACCCAGTACTTC
TRBD1,-,TRBV7-8,TRBJ2-7,CASRAPLGTGSSYEQYF,TGTGCCAGCAGGGCTCCCCTCGGGACAGGGAGTAGCTACGAGCAGTACTTC
TRBD2,-,TRBV15,TRBJ2-1,CATSREASGGFYNEQFF,TGTGCCACCAGCAGAGAGGCTAGCGGGGGTTTCTACAATGAGCAGTTCTTC
-,-,TRBV15,TRBJ2-1,CATSRDRGGKGPNEQFF,TGTGCCACCAGCAGAGATAGGGGGGGCAAAGGGCCAAATGAGCAGTTCTTC
TRBD1,-,TRBV4-1,TRBJ1-4,CASSQESQGALIYGNEKLFF,TGCGCCAGCAGCCAAGAAAGTCAGGGGGCGCTGATTTATGGTAATGAAAAACTGTTTTTT
-,-,TRBV18,TRBJ1-6,CASSSRTANSPLHF,TGTGCCAGCTCATCCCGGACCGCGAATTCACCCCTCCACTTT
-,many,TRBV10-3,TRBJ1-2,CAIRATGGDGYTF,TGTGCCATCAGGGCCACCGGCGGCGATGGCTACACCTTC
TRBD2,once,TRBV5-1,TRBJ2-3,CASSLLAGVKDTQYF,TGCGCCAGCAGCCTCCTAGCGGGGGTGAAAGATACGCAGTATTTT
-,-,TRBV6-5,TRBJ1-6,CASTYAWTEDSPLHF,TGTGCCAGCACTTACGCGTGGACTGAAGATTCACCCCTCCACTTT
TRBD2,-,TRBV2,TRBJ2-3,CASRGPRGGRNTQYF,TGTGCCAGCAGGGGACCGCGGGGGGGCAGAAATACGCAGTATTTT
-,-,TRBV5-1,TRBJ2-5,CASSRAPPQETQYF,TGCGCCAGCAGCCGGGCCCCACCCCAAGAGACCCAGTACTTC
TRBD1,-,TRBV5-6,TRBJ2-1,CASSLVGQDNEQFF,TGTGCCAGCAGCTTGGTGGGACAGGACAATGAGCAGTTCTTC
-,few,TRBV30,TRBJ1-6,CAWSVPPGVNSPLHF,TGTGCCTGGAGTGTACCCCCAGGGGTTAATTCACCCCTCCACTTT
-,once,TRBV5-5,TRBJ2-5,CASSLDAWRETQYF,TGTGCCAGCAGCTTGGATGCCTGGAGGGAGACCCAGTACTTC
TRBD1,-,TRBV7-7,TRBJ2-2,CASSLEVPGQDTGELFF,TGTGCTAGCAGCTTAGAAGTCCCCGGACAGGACACCGGGGAGCTGTTTTTT
-,-,TRBV19,TRBJ2-2,CASSVDPGELFF,TGTGCCAGTAGTGTGGACCCCGGGGAGCTGTTTTTT
-,few,TRBV19,TRBJ1-2,CASSRGYRASYGYTF,TGTGCCAGTAGTAGGGGATACAGGGCCTCATATGGCTACACCTTC
-,-,TRBV4-2,TRBJ2-3,CASSQGFRRGTSTDTQYF,TGTGCCAGCAGCCAAGGGTTCAGGCGGGGTACTAGCACAGATACGCAGTATTTT
-,-,TRBV5-1,TRBJ2-7,CASSSTGFSYEQYF,TGCGCCAGCAGCTCCACAGGGTTTTCCTACGAGCAGTACTTC
TRBD2,few,TRBV30,TRBJ2-3,CAWKASGITDTQYF,TGTGCCTGGAAAGCTAGCGGTATCACAGATACGCAGTATTTT
TRBD2,once,TRBV19,TRBJ2-7,CASSRLAGGRYEQYF,TGTGCCAGTAGCAGACTAGCGGGGGGTCGCTACGAGCAGTACTTC
-,-,TRBV9,TRBJ1-5,CASSVSHSQPQHF,TGTGCCAGCAGCGTCTCCCATAGTCAGCCCCAGCATTTT
-,-,TRBV6-5,TRBJ1-1,CASSRLGSGNTEAFF,TGTGCCAGCAGTCGCCTGGGATCAGGTAACACTGAAGCTTTCTTT